These 20 T cell receptor beta chains came from one sample sequenced in a study of T cells after posttransplantation cyclophosphamide. Here immunoSEQ multiplex PCR was the method, and the copy in TCRdb shows in-frame clones only, minus some. The sample holds some 7,000 clones, around 94% seen once. A marrow graft followed busulfan-fludarabine conditioning, with cyclophosphamide on days +3 and +4. This specimen was CD8+ T cells sorted from blood, taken after allogeneic stem cell transplant with posttransplant cyclophosphamide. The receptors stem from a male patient aged 60 to 75 who received an allogeneic stem cell transplant from a related donor and was CMV-positive. Some T cells may be graft donor cells.

This clone was found once. The chain links TRBV21-1 to TRBJ1-2; TRBD1 was called by the table and not checked on the DNA. TRBV21-1 constitutes a pseudogene. The CDR3 consists of 14 residues. CDR3 sequence: CATSSRGLFGGYTF. CDR3 nucleotides: TGTGCCACCTCTTCTAGGGGGCTTTTCGGTGGCTACACCTTC.

The V call is TRBV7-3, the J call TRBJ2-7, with a possible D match to TRBD2 (6 bases). Germline V lookup: CDR1 SGHTA, CDR2 FQGTGA. The CDR3 sequence is 21 residues long. V was cut by 3 bases and J by 3 bases, with 33 bases left in between. The CDR3 sequence is CASSFGGFGETTARVIYEQYF. The CDR3 DNA reads TGTGCCAGCAGCTTTGGGGGGTTTGGAGAAACGACAGCTCGGGTGATCTACGAGCAGTACTTC. Together with reference TRBV7-3 and TRBJ2-7, the CDR3 gives the full variable domain: GAGVSQTPSNKVTEKGKYVELRCDPISGHTALYWYRQSLGQGPEFLIYFQGTGAADDSGLPNDRFFAVRPEGSVSTLKIQRTERGDSAVYLCASSFGGFGETTARVIYEQYFGPGTRLTVT.

This chain joins TRBV2 and TRBJ2-2; 8 nucleotides agree with TRBD1. The CDR3 length is 19 residues. V trimming: 6 bases; J trimming: 2 bases; junction bases outside the gene matches: 17. Per germline, CDR1 SNHLY and CDR2 FYNNEI. The CDR3 loop reads CASSPSDGTGYYNTGELFF. DNA of the CDR3: TGTGCCAGCAGCCCCTCCGACGGGACAGGATATTACAACACCGGGGAGCTGTTTTTT.

A few counts support this clone. J is TRBJ1-2 and V is TRBV15; D might be TRBD1 (6 bases). The CDR3 is 15 residues long. V was trimmed by 0 bases and J by 1 base, leaving 9 bases between them. The V gene's germline CDR1 is LNHNV and CDR2 YYDKDF (reference sequence). The CDR3 loop is CATSRDIGGNYGYTF. The DNA for the CDR3 is TGTGCCACCAGCAGAGATATAGGGGGTAACTATGGCTACACCTTC. The variable domain in full, with the rest retrieved from reference TRBV15 and TRBJ1-2, is DAMVIQNPRYQVTQFGKPVTLSCSQTLNHNVMYWYQQKSSQAPKLLFHYYDKDFNNEADTPDNFQSRRPNTSFCFLDIRSPGLGDTAMYLCATSRDIGGNYGYTFGSGTRLTVV.

The CDR3 nucleotides are TGTGCCAGCAGCTCTGGAGGGGGGGATGAGCAGTACTTC. It codes for CASSSGGGDEQYF. The chain carries TRBV13 and TRBJ2-5; D possibly corresponds to TRBD2 (7 bases). The V end was cut by 4 bases, the J end by 11 bases, with 17 bases between. Per germline, CDR1 PRHDT and CDR2 FYEKMQ (reference sequence). The CDR3 sequence is 13 residues long.

V and J are TRBV27 and TRBJ2-6, with 8 nucleotides matching TRBD1. The CDR3 has 16 residues. Germline V gene lookup returns CDR1 MNHEY and CDR2 SMNVEV (reference sequence). With V trimmed by 4 bases and J by 1 base, 3 bases remained unmatched. CDR3 in amino acids: CASSSTGVSGANVLTF. Here the CDR3 DNA reads TGTGCCAGCAGTTCGACAGGGGTATCTGGGGCCAACGTCCTGACTTTC.

The V call is TRBV27, the J call TRBJ1-5, with TRBD1 as a possible D gene (5 bases). The CDR3 is 14 amino acids. The V gene's germline CDR1 is MNHEY and CDR2 SMNVEV (reference sequence). Trimming cost V 4 bases and J 6 bases, with 13 bases left between them. Here the CDR3 reads CASSSQGLGQPQHF. Written as DNA, the CDR3 is TGTGCCAGCAGTTCCCAGGGTTTGGGTCAGCCCCAGCATTTT.

This sequence joins TRBV4-3 and TRBJ2-2; TRBD2 aligns across 10 bases. Germline assignment: CDR1 LGHNA and CDR2 YSLEER. The CDR3 has 16 amino acids. V gave up 6 bases and J gave up 4 bases; unmatched junction bases: 8. DNA of the CDR3: TGCGCCAGCAGACTAGCGGGGTTGAGAGTCACCGGGGAGCTGTTTTTT. Translation gives CASRLAGLRVTGELFF.

This chain uses TRBV4-3 with TRBJ2-7, with 11 bases matching TRBD2. Losses at the gene ends were 0 bases for V and 0 bases for J; bases not matched to a gene: 10. The CDR3 extends over 19 amino acids. CDR1 and CDR2 (germline): LGHNA, YSLEER. CDR3: CASSQDLLAGAHFSYEQYF. Written as DNA, the CDR3 is TGCGCCAGCAGCCAAGATCTACTAGCGGGGGCCCACTTCTCCTACGAGCAGTACTTC.

This chain links TRBV7-8 with TRBJ2-3, with D unresolved. The CDR3 is 14 residues long. CDR1 SGHVS and CDR2 FQNEAQ come from the germline V gene. Trimming took off 1 base at V and 4 bases at J, with 9 bases between the two ends. CDR3 loop: CASSLGVGSDTQYF. The CDR3 bases are TGTGCCAGCAGCTTAGGGGTCGGGTCAGATACGCAGTATTTT.

The CDR3 DNA sequence: TGTGCCAGCAGCGTTCTGGGACAGACTCACACTGAAGCTTTCTTT. Its protein product is CASSVLGQTHTEAFF. The chain couples TRBV9 to TRBJ1-1; 7 nucleotides align to TRBD1. The V gene end was trimmed by 2 bases and the J gene end by 3 bases; junction bases not matched to a gene: 7. Germline-derived CDR1 and CDR2 are SGDLS and YYNGEE. This CDR3 is built from 15 residues.

This chain connects TRBV7-9 to TRBJ2-5, with TRBD1 matching 9 bases. V was pared by 11 bases and J by 4 bases, with 5 bases of the junction left unmatched. The CDR3 is made up of 12 amino acids. Germline CDR1 reads SEHNR; CDR2 reads FQNEAQ (reference sequence). The CDR3: CAGDRVRETQYF. The CDR3 coding sequence is TGTGCCGGGGACAGGGTCAGAGAGACCCAGTACTTC.

Concerning this clone itself: Its ends do not fully match the called genes, so a read error is possible. This chain connects TRBV27 to TRBJ1-6, with D unresolved. The germline CDR1 and CDR2 sequences are MNHEY and SMNVEV (reference sequence). The CDR3 covers 14 residues. The CDR3 coding sequence is TGTGCCAGCAGTTTAGGATCTACTAATTCCCCCCTCCACTTT. This codes for CASSLGSTNSPLHF.

The rearrangement joins TRBV4-1 to TRBJ2-7; no firm D call. Trimming removed 0 bases from V and 0 bases from J, with 9 bases in between. CDR3 length equals 15 residues. CDR1 MGHRA and CDR2 YSYEKL come from the germline V gene. The CDR3 spells CASSQDREDSYEQYF. In DNA form, the CDR3 reads TGCGCCAGCAGCCAAGATCGCGAGGACTCCTACGAGCAGTACTTC.

The V call is TRBV27, the J call TRBJ2-7, with 8 bases lining up with TRBD2. The germline gives CDR1 MNHEY, CDR2 SMNVEV (reference sequence). This CDR3 has 15 residues. V shed 0 bases, J shed 4 bases, and the junction held 5 bases outside the gene matches. The CDR3 nucleotides read TGTGCCAGCAGTTTATCACCGGGGGGGGCGTACGAGCAGTACTTC. Translation: CASSLSPGGAYEQYF.

The CDR3 here is CASSERVARFSSDTQYF. The CDR3 DNA sequence: TGTGCCAGCAGTGAACGGGTGGCCAGATTCAGCTCAGATACGCAGTATTTT. This chain links TRBV25-1 with TRBJ2-3; D is unresolved. Germline CDR1 is MGHDK and CDR2 is SYGVNS. The CDR3 length is 17 residues. Trimming removed 2 bases from V and 4 bases from J, with 19 bases in between.

The V and J genes are TRBV11-2 and TRBJ2-7; 7 bases agree with TRBD1. Germline V gene data show CDR1 as SGHAT and CDR2 as FQNNGV. V gave up 3 bases and J gave up 4 bases; unmatched junction bases: 6. The length of the CDR3 is 14 residues. In DNA, the CDR3 is TGTGCCAGCAGCTTTTCAGGGACAGCTTACGAGCAGTACTTC. Amino acid sequence: CASSFSGTAYEQYF.

This chain links TRBV4-1 with TRBJ2-7; TRBD1 aligns across 9 bases. This CDR3 region has 15 residues. The V and J ends lost 2 bases and 0 bases, in that order; junction bases with no gene match: 2. Germline V CDR1 and CDR2: MGHRA, YSYEKL. The CDR3, as DNA: TGCGCCAGCAGCCAACTACAGGGGGCCTCCTACGAGCAGTACTTC. Encoded protein: CASSQLQGASYEQYF.

The J gene is TRBJ2-2, the V gene TRBV7-2, with D uncertain. The length of the CDR3 is 16 residues. In germline, CDR1 is SGHTA, CDR2 FQGNSA. The germline V and J ends were trimmed by 2 bases and 4 bases, with 14 bases remaining between them. CDR3 protein: CASSLYSPRSTGELFF. CDR3 coding DNA: TGTGCCAGCAGCTTATACTCCCCACGGTCCACCGGGGAGCTGTTTTTT. Based on the CDR3 plus reference TRBV7-2 and TRBJ2-2, the full variable domain is GAGVSQSPSNKVTEKGKDVELRCDPISGHTALYWYRQSLGQGLEFLIYFQGNSAPDKSGLPSDRFSAERTGGSVSTLTIQRTQQEDSAVYLCASSLYSPRSTGELFFGEGSRLTVL.

The rearrangement joins TRBV9 to TRBJ2-3, with 14 positions matching TRBD2. This CDR3 is built from 15 residues. The ends lost 3 bases at V and 5 bases at J; junction bases unmatched: 2. Germline loops: CDR1 SGDLS, CDR2 YYNGEE. The CDR3 region has the DNA TGTGCCAGCAGCGGACTAGCGGGGGGGGTAGATACGCAGTATTTT. Protein sequence: CASSGLAGGVDTQYF.